This TCR beta chain came from a study of regulatory T cells in long-lasting Graves disease. The authors built TCR beta libraries using iRepertoire HTBI primers and Arm-PCR of CDR3 regions. TCRdb processed the multiplex PCR reads anew with MiXCR; each CDR3 protein has one entry. The sample carries some 460,000 distinct CDR3 sequences, 15% to 20% recorded once. Time point given: newly diagnosed GD, antithyroid drugs for less than 3 months. Making the TCR library involved RNA that had been extracted from PBMCs. CDR1 is LNHDA and CDR2 is SQIVND in the germline V gene (reference sequence). V shed 10 bases and J shed 4 bases, with 19 bases lying between them. CDR3 length: 14 residues. These data were also reused for a study on T cells in Graves' hyperthyroidism and ophthalmopathy. As that study records: The study excluded patients with uncontrolled infection, other autoimmune disease, pregnancy or lactation. RT-PCR in the first round (using the HTBI primer set) targeted the TCR CDR3.

The chain employs TRBV19 and TRBJ1-2, with D uncertain. This clonotype was sampled from a man in his forties with Graves disease. The material sequenced was peripheral blood mononuclear cells (PBMCs), taken at new diagnosis, from a patient treated with antithyroid drugs. CDR3 sequence (DNA): TGTGCCACGACGCTAGTAGGTGCTTCCTATGGCTACACCTTC. Protein product: CATTLVGASYGYTF.